This T cell receptor (beta chain) was found in a study of T-cell reconstitution after alpha-beta-depleted transplantation in children. As regards this clonotype: What it binds is not known.

The study's findings and limits: Several hundred rapidly expanded clones from non-depleted graft cells reportedly supplied alpha-beta T cells about two months post-transplant. T cells produced anew were the main source of T-cell counts and diversity one year after transplant. Certain patients had high TCRbeta diversity at day 60, and it came from recipient T cells and thymic progenitors that survived.

The authors prepared the TCRbeta library with unique molecular identifiers. From the PCR reads, TCRdb called clonotypes with MiXCR, one entry per CDR3 protein. The top ten hold roughly 28% of the sample, which has about 980,000 distinct CDR3 sequences, under 30% seen once. CDR3 length: 12 amino acids. Trimming removed 3 bases from V and 6 bases from J, with 9 bases in between. Sequences were derived from PBMCs, mostly from graft donor cells, sampled 360 days after TCRalphabeta/CD19-depleted stem cell transplant. The sequence came from a boy younger than two who had a stem cell transplant for SCID, so the T cells may come from the graft donor. This chain joins TRBV12-3 or TRBV12-4 and TRBJ2-7; D gene unclear. The CDR3 nucleotides read TGTGCCAGCAGTTTGTCCCTCGCCGAGCAGTACTTC. Its translation is CASSLSLAEQYF.